This T cell receptor (beta chain) was captured in a study of blood T cell repertoires in COVID-19. Assay: immunoSEQ multiplex PCR; the TCRdb copy retains only in-frame clones and omits some. The profile shows about 180,000 clones, roughly nine tenths of them singletons. With V trimmed by 5 bases and J by 6 bases, 7 bases remained unmatched. Germline V gives CDR1 MRHNA, CDR2 SNTAGT. The CDR3 extends over 14 amino acids. This clonotype originated in a young man who had recovered from COVID-19. The material sequenced was peripheral blood. V gene TRBV6-4 combines with J gene TRBJ1-5, with 7 nucleotides matching TRBD1. The CDR3 coding sequence is TGTGCCAGCAGTACAGGGGTGGAGGGTCAGCCCCAGCATTTT. Its translation is CASSTGVEGQPQHF.